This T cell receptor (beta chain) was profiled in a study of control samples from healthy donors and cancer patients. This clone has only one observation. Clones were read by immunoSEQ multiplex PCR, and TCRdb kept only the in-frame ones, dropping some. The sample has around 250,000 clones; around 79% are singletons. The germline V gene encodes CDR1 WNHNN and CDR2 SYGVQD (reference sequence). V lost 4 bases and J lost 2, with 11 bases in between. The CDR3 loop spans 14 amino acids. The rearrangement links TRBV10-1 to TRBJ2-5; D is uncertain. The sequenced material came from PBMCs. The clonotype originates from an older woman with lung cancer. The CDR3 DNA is TGCGCCAGCAGTGCCTGGGATTCTCAAGAGACCCAGTACTTC. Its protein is CASSAWDSQETQYF.